This T cell receptor beta chain was identified in a study of early T cells in non-severe SARS-CoV-2 infection. Unique molecular identifiers were attached to individual cDNA molecules. TCRdb recomputed calls from the 5' RACE reads with MiXCR, one row per CDR3 protein. The table lists some 67,000 distinct CDR3 sequences, about 9.1% of them singletons, with about 16% in the top ten. Germline V CDR1 and CDR2: MNHEY, SVGEGT. The CDR3 runs 14 residues. Between the trimmed V and J ends, which lost 4 bases and 2 bases, there was a span of 11 bases. The specimen comprised whole blood, sampled at baseline. V is TRBV6-2 or TRBV6-3 and J is TRBJ2-5; no definite D call. This receptor was identified in an adult who was a healthcare worker with PCR-confirmed SARS-CoV-2 infection or an uninfected control (not recorded which). CDR3 protein: CASSSRRVQETQYF. The DNA for the CDR3 is TGTGCCAGCAGTTCGCGTAGGGTACAAGAGACCCAGTACTTC.